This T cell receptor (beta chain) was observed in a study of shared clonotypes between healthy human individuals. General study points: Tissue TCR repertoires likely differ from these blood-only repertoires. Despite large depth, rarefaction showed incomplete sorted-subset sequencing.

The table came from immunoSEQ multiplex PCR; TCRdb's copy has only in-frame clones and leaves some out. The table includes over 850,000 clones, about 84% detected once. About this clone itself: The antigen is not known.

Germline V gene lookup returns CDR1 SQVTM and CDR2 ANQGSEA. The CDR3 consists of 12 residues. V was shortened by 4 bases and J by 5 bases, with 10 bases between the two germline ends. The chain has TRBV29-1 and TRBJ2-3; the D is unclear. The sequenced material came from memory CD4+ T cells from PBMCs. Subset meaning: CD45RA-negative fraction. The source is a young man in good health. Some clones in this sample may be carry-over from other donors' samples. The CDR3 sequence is CSVVRSGDTQYF. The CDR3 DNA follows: TGCAGCGTTGTAAGATCCGGAGATACGCAGTATTTT.